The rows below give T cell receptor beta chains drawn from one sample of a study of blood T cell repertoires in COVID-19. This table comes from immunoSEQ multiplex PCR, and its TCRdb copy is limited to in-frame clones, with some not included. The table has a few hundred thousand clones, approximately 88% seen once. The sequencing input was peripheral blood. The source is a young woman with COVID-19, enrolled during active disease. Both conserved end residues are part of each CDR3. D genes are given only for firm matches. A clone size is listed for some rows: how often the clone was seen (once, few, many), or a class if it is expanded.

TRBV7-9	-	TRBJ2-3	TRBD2	CASSLGLATDTQYF	TGTGCCAGCAGCTTAGGACTAGCGACAGATACGCAGTATTTT
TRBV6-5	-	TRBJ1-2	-	CASRTEDYGYTF	TGTGCCAGCAGAACTGAGGACTATGGCTACACCTTC
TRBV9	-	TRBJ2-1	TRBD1	CASRATGGSYNEQFF	TGTGCCAGCAGAGCCACAGGGGGGTCCTACAATGAGCAGTTCTTC
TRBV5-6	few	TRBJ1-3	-	CASSFGYRVSRNTIYF	TGTGCCAGCAGCTTCGGATACAGGGTTTCTAGAAACACCATATATTTT
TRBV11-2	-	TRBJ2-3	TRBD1	CASSPGTGGTDTQYF	TGTGCCAGCAGCCCCGGGACAGGGGGAACAGATACGCAGTATTTT
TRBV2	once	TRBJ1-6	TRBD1	CASSDETGGNSPLHF	TGTGCCAGCAGTGATGAGACAGGGGGCAATTCACCCCTCCACTTT
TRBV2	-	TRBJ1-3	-	CASRQGYGNTIYF	TGTGCCAGCAGACAGGGTTATGGAAACACCATATATTTT
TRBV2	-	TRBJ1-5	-	CASTTQGYQPQHF	TGTGCCAGCACCACCCAGGGGTACCAGCCCCAGCATTTT
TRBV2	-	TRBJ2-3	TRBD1	CASSNDRGATDTQYF	TGTGCCAGCAGTAATGACAGGGGAGCTACAGATACGCAGTATTTT
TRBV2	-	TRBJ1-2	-	CASSVTGSTGYTF	TGTGCCAGCAGCGTGACGGGGAGTACTGGCTACACCTTC
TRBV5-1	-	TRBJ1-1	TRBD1	CASSLGTGVGEAFF	TGCGCCAGCAGCCTAGGGACAGGGGTCGGTGAAGCTTTCTTT
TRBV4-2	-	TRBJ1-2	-	CASSQESGNYGYTF	TGTGCCAGCAGCCAAGAGTCAGGAAACTATGGCTACACCTTC
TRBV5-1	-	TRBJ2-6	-	CASSRSQSGANVLTF	TGCGCCAGCAGCCGATCCCAGTCCGGGGCCAACGTCCTGACTTTC
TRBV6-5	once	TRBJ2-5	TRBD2	CASSRTSGGGETQYF	TGTGCCAGCAGTAGGACTAGCGGGGGTGGAGAGACCCAGTACTTC
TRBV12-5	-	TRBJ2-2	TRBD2	CASGLALGLAGNTGELFF	TGTGCTAGTGGTTTGGCGCTGGGACTAGCGGGGAACACCGGGGAGCTGTTTTTT
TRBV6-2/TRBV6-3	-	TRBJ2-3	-	CASSLNGVSTDTQYF	TGTGCCAGCAGTTTAAACGGAGTTTCGACAGATACGCAGTATTTT
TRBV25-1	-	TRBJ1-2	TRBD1	CASSVTGAYTF	TGTGCCAGCAGTGTCACAGGGGCTTACACCTTC